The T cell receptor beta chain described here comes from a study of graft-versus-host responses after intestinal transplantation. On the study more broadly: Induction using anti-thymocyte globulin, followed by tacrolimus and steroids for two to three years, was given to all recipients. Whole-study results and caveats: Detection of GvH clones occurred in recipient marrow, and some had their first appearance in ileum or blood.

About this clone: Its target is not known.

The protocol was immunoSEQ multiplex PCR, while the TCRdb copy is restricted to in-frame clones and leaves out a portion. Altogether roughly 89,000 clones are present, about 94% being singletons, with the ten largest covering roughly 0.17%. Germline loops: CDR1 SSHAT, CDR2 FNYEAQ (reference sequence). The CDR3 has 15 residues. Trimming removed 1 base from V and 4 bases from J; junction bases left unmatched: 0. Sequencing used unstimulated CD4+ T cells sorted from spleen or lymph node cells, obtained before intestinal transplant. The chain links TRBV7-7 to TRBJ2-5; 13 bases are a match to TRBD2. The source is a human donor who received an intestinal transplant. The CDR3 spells CASSLGTSGRETQYF. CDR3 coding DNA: TGTGCCAGCAGCTTAGGGACTAGCGGGAGAGAGACCCAGTACTTC.